The 23 T cell receptor beta chains reported below all come from one sample, sequenced in a study of blood T cells in healthy people across ages (dated by TCRdb to between 2014 and 2017). Library preparation employed 5' RACE. The listed sequencing device is Illumina HiSeq 2500. A second PCR of about 6 to 12 cycles was performed with a sample-barcoded 5' primer and a J-beta primer mix. TCRdb applied fastp at Q25 and MiXCR to the public reads, then kept only in-frame beta chains. Every entry covers one CDR3 protein and lists the most common genes and DNA from its rows. In this sample the table shows some 700,000 distinct CDR3 sequences, approximately 43% of which occur a single time. The ten top clones hold around 20% of the sample. Input material: blood. Receptors were obtained from an older woman in good health.

This chain joins TRBV28 and TRBJ2-1, with D uncertain. CDR3 size: 14 residues. Germline V gives CDR1 MDHEN, CDR2 SYDVKM. The V gene lost 3 bases and the J gene lost 6 bases, with 12 bases spanning the gap. The CDR3 reads CASSLSSPPNEQFF. The CDR3 DNA sequence: TGTGCCAGCAGTTTGAGCTCTCCGCCCAATGAGCAGTTCTTC. Variable domain in full (rest from reference TRBV28 and TRBJ2-1): DVKVTQSSRYLVKRTGEKVFLECVQDMDHENMFWYRQDPGLGLRLIYFSYDVKMKEKGDIPEGYSVSREKKERFSLILESASTNQTSMYLCASSLSSPPNEQFFGPGTRLTVL.

This clonotype is a singleton in its sample. The chain has TRBV28 and TRBJ2-1; D is undetermined. The germline V gene encodes CDR1 MDHEN and CDR2 SYDVKM. This CDR3 spans 14 amino acids. V dropped 8 bases and J dropped 3 bases, with 14 bases sitting between them. The CDR3 DNA reads as TGTGCCAGCGTTCTAGGAAAGTTCTACAATGAGCAGTTCTTC. It translates to CASVLGKFYNEQFF.

The chain joins TRBV20-1 to TRBJ2-1, with D unclear. V was shortened by 6 bases and J by 2 bases, with 8 bases between the two germline ends. Germline V gives CDR1 DFQATT, CDR2 SNEGSKA (reference sequence). CDR3 length: 12 residues. The CDR3 DNA follows: TGCAGTGCCCCTACAGCCTACAATGAGCAGTTCTTC. Translating gives CSAPTAYNEQFF.

This clonotype was picked up many times. The chain recombines TRBV27 with TRBJ2-5; 9 bases match TRBD1. The trim removed 6 bases at V and 5 bases at J, leaving 7 bases unmatched. Germline CDR1 MNHEY, CDR2 SMNVEV (reference sequence). The CDR3 runs 14 residues. CDR3 region: CASSHDGQGETQYF. The CDR3 DNA reads TGTGCCAGCAGCCACGACGGACAGGGGGAGACCCAGTACTTC.

This clonotype was detected once. The chain joins TRBV3-1 to TRBJ1-1, with D possibly TRBD1 on 5 matching bases. Trimming took off 2 bases at V and 5 bases at J, with 15 bases between the two ends. This CDR3 is 15 amino acids long. Germline lookup yields CDR1 LGHDT and CDR2 YNNKEL (reference sequence). The CDR3 DNA reads as TGTGCCAGCAGCCAATCGGTGACAGCTTGGACTGAAGCTTTCTTT. This translates into CASSQSVTAWTEAFF.

This chain links TRBV20-1 with TRBJ2-1; D perhaps matches TRBD2 (7 bases). Trimming left V 7 bases short and J 6 bases short, with 16 bases between. Per germline, CDR1 DFQATT and CDR2 SNEGSKA (reference sequence). CDR3 length: 13 amino acids. As DNA, the CDR3 is TGCAGTGGATACCAGGGAGGGGGCAATGAGCAGTTCTTC. It encodes CSGYQGGGNEQFF.

For this clonotype: One junction end disagrees with the germline gene, perhaps due to a read error. The V and J genes are TRBV27 and TRBJ2-4; 9 nucleotides match TRBD1. Near its end, the DNA agrees better with TRBJ2-7, so the J call may be wrong. CDR3 length equals 15 residues. CDR1 and CDR2 from the germline V gene are MNHEY and SMNVEV (reference sequence). The CDR3 DNA follows: TGCGCCAGCGGACAGGGGATCAAATCGTCCTACGAGCAGTACTTC. Amino acid sequence: CASGQGIKSSYEQYF.

The genes are TRBV28 and TRBJ2-6; no firm D call. The V gene's germline CDR1 is MDHEN and CDR2 SYDVKM. Trimming removed 8 bases from V and 0 bases from J, with 14 bases in between. This CDR3 is 16 amino acids long. In DNA, the CDR3 is TGTGCCAGCGGAACGCCGGCCCCCTCTGGGGCCAACGTCCTGACTTTC. Protein: CASGTPAPSGANVLTF.

This rearrangement joins TRBV12-3 or TRBV12-4 to TRBJ2-5; 7 bases map to TRBD2. Trimming cost V 3 bases and J 0 bases; bases outside gene matches: 13. CDR3 length equals 18 residues. CDR3 in amino acids: CASSLGRGVQRYQETQYF. CDR3 coding DNA: TGTGCCAGCAGTTTGGGTCGGGGGGTTCAGCGGTACCAAGAGACCCAGTACTTC.

On this clonotype: With a much larger clone just one base away, this may be a read error. In nucleotides, the CDR3 is TGTGCCATCAGTGAGTGGCTAGCGGGAGCTTACAATGAGCAGTACTTC. Its protein product is CAISEWLAGAYNEQYF. The gene calls are TRBV10-3 and TRBJ2-1; 10 bases agree with TRBD2. The J call may be mistaken, given a closer DNA end match to TRBJ2-7. The CDR3 length is 16 residues. Looked up from germline, CDR1 is ENHRY and CDR2 is SYGVKD.

The chain combines TRBV20-1 with TRBJ2-7, with TRBD1 matching 12 bases. V lost 0 bases and J lost 6; bases outside the gene matches: 6. The CDR3 is 15 residues long. The germline gives CDR1 DFQATT, CDR2 SNEGSKA (reference sequence). Here the CDR3 reads CSARDPGTGGREQYF. The CDR3 DNA is TGCAGTGCTAGAGACCCCGGGACAGGGGGCCGCGAGCAGTACTTC.

The sample holds one count of this clonotype. The chain joins TRBV5-1 to TRBJ2-1, with 11 bases lining up with TRBD2. The DNA end is more similar to TRBJ2-7, so the J call may be wrong. The CDR3 spans 20 residues. Germline V gene sequence: CDR1 SGHRS, CDR2 YFSETQ. In DNA form, the CDR3 reads TGCGCCAGCAGCTTGGATCGGGCTAGCGGGAGGCCCCCTCTTAGGAATGAGCAGTACTTC. The encoded protein is CASSLDRASGRPPLRNEQYF.

This rearrangement joins TRBV10-2 to TRBJ1-2; 7 nucleotides match TRBD1. Germline trimming cut 2 bases from V and 4 bases from J; bases unmatched to any gene: 4. Germline CDR1 WSHSY, CDR2 SAAADI. The CDR3 length is 14 residues. In nucleotides, the CDR3 is TGCGCCAGCAGTGAGGACCGGGACAGCTATGGCTACACCTTC. As protein: CASSEDRDSYGYTF.

The rearrangement links TRBV21-1 to TRBJ1-2; TRBD1, the table's D call, was not compared with the DNA. TRBV21-1 constitutes a pseudogene. The CDR3 loop spans 14 amino acids. CDR3 protein: CASSKGTRGHGYTF. CDR3 bases: TGTGCCAGCAGCAAGGGCACCCGGGGCCATGGCTACACCTTC.

This clonotype has just a few counts. CDR3 coding DNA: TGTGCCAGCAGCCAAGACGACAGCAAGAGCTCTGGGGCCAACGTCCTGACTTTC. This encodes CASSQDDSKSSGANVLTF. The J gene is TRBJ2-6, the V gene TRBV4-2; tentative D call: TRBD1 (5 bases). Trimming took 0 bases from V and 0 from J, leaving 12 bases between them. The germline V gene encodes CDR1 LGHNA and CDR2 YNFKEQ. The CDR3 length is 18 residues.

V usage is TRBV5-1 and J usage is TRBJ1-1; D remains unclear. V was trimmed by 1 base and J by 0 bases, leaving 7 bases between them. CDR1 is SGHRS, CDR2 YFSETQ, per germline. The CDR3 is made up of 14 amino acids. The CDR3 protein is CASSLTTMNTEAFF. DNA of the CDR3: TGCGCCAGCAGCTTGACCACGATGAACACTGAAGCTTTCTTT. The whole variable domain, filled in from reference TRBV5-1 and TRBJ1-1, reads KAGVTQTPRYLIKTRGQQVTLSCSPISGHRSVSWYQQTPGQGLQFLFEYFSETQRNKGNFPGRFSGRQFSNSRSEMNVSTLELGDSALYLCASSLTTMNTEAFFGQGTRLTVV.

The chain uses TRBV10-3 and TRBJ2-6; possibly TRBD2 for D (5 bases). CDR3 length: 16 residues. V lost 3 bases and J 3 bases, leaving 12 bases between the germline ends. Germline V gene sequence: CDR1 ENHRY, CDR2 SYGVKD. The CDR3 reads CAISDPGIGGANVLTF. The CDR3, as DNA: TGTGCCATCAGTGACCCGGGGATCGGTGGGGCCAACGTCCTGACTTTC.

This clonotype was picked up many times. At one end the junction does not follow the germline gene, possibly because of a read error. This chain connects TRBV7-7 to TRBJ2-2, with D uncertain. Germline V lookup: CDR1 SSHAT, CDR2 FNYEAQ (reference sequence). The CDR3 loop spans 14 amino acids. The CDR3 spells CASSSAVATGELFF. The CDR3 nucleotides are TGTGCTAGCAGCTCAGCAGTGGCCACCGGGGAGCTGTTTTTT.

The CDR3 region is CASSLAKETPYGYTF. CDR3 in DNA: TGTGCCAGCAGCTTAGCGAAGGAGACCCCATATGGCTACACCTTC. This rearrangement joins TRBV7-2 to TRBJ1-2; D is ambiguous. The V and J ends lost 0 bases and 5 bases respectively, with 13 bases between them. Germline V gene data show CDR1 as SGHTA and CDR2 as FQGNSA. The CDR3 is made up of 15 amino acids.

This clonotype was found a few times. The chain employs TRBV7-6 and TRBJ1-2; 8 bases match TRBD1. This CDR3 comprises 14 residues. J lost 4 bases, V lost 5 bases, and 6 bases had no gene match. In germline, CDR1 is SGHVS, CDR2 FNYEAQ. This chain's CDR3 is CASSKGQDVYGYTF. For the CDR3, the DNA is TGTGCCAGCAGCAAGGGACAGGATGTCTATGGCTACACCTTC.

This rearrangement joins TRBV5-1 to TRBJ2-1; 8 bases match TRBD1. This CDR3 is 18 amino acids long. Germline values: CDR1 SGHRS, CDR2 YFSETQ. The ends lost 4 bases at V and 2 bases at J; junction bases unmatched: 14. CDR3 amino acids: CASSVDRALTAAYNEQFF. The CDR3, as DNA: TGCGCCAGCAGCGTGGACAGGGCCCTCACCGCCGCCTACAATGAGCAGTTCTTC.

The chain joins TRBV2 to TRBJ1-1; tentative D call: TRBD1 (5 bases). There are 14 residues in the CDR3. The germline V gene has CDR1 SNHLY and CDR2 FYNNEI. V was cut by 6 bases and J by 3 bases, with 14 bases left in between. DNA of the CDR3: TGTGCCAGCAGCCCCCGGGGCTTGGACACTGAAGCTTTCTTT. Translating gives CASSPRGLDTEAFF.

This clonotype occurred a few times. The CDR3, as DNA: TGCAGCGTCCGTCGGACAGGGAAGGTTAACTATGGCTACACCTTC. Its translation: CSVRRTGKVNYGYTF. V is TRBV29-1 and J is TRBJ1-2; 8 nucleotides agree with TRBD1. V was clipped by 6 bases and J by 1 base; unmatched bases: 10. Germline V CDR1 and CDR2: SQVTM, ANQGSEA. The CDR3 contains 15 residues. The whole variable domain, filled in from reference TRBV29-1 and TRBJ1-2, reads SAVISQKPSRDICQRGTSLTIQCQVDSQVTMMFWYRQQPGQSLTLIATANQGSEATYESGFVIDKFPISRPNLTFSTLTVSNMSPEDSSIYLCSVRRTGKVNYGYTFGSGTRLTVV.